This passage covers 24 T cell receptor beta chains from one sample sequenced in a study of T cell changes during pregnancy in multiple sclerosis. Clones were sequenced by immunoSEQ multiplex PCR, and TCRdb holds only the in-frame ones, with some missing. The sample has over 50,000 clones; around 91% are singletons. The starting material was peripheral blood, obtained in the third trimester of pregnancy. All receptors come from a female donor in good health, enrolled as a control in a pregnancy study.

CDR3 nucleotide sequence: TGCGCCAGCAGCTTGGAGAGACAGGGAAACACCATATATTTT. Translating it yields CASSLERQGNTIYF. The chain is built from TRBV5-1 and TRBJ1-3; D possibly corresponds to TRBD1 (5 bases). V shed 0 bases and J shed 4 bases, with 8 bases lying between them. Germline CDR1 and CDR2: SGHRS and YFSETQ. CDR3 length: 14 residues.

The chain recombines TRBV28 with TRBJ2-1; 10 positions agree with TRBD2. V dropped 1 base and J dropped 5; count of bases not matched to a gene: 5. The CDR3 runs 16 residues. Germline loops: CDR1 MDHEN, CDR2 SYDVKM. The CDR3 here is CASSLSLAGDHNEQFF. CDR3 coding DNA: TGTGCCAGCAGTTTATCCCTAGCGGGGGACCACAATGAGCAGTTCTTC.

The V gene is TRBV6-4, the J gene TRBJ1-6, with 9 bases lining up with TRBD1. The V segment lost 6 bases and the J segment 0 bases; nucleotides outside the gene matches: 0. The length of the CDR3 is 15 residues. Per germline, CDR1 MRHNA and CDR2 SNTAGT. The CDR3 nucleotides are TGTGCCAGCAGGGGACAGGGCTCCTATAATTCACCCCTCCACTTT. It is translated as CASRGQGSYNSPLHF.

The chain combines TRBV5-1 with TRBJ2-3; the D gene is possibly TRBD2 (6 bases). The CDR3 is 15 residues long. Germline values: CDR1 SGHRS, CDR2 YFSETQ. Trimming pared 1 base from V and 0 bases from J, leaving 9 bases between. The CDR3 sequence is CASSLPSESTDTQYF. The CDR3 DNA reads TGCGCCAGCAGCTTGCCTAGCGAGAGCACAGATACGCAGTATTTT.

The chain is built from TRBV10-3 and TRBJ1-4; the match to TRBD1 covers 9 bases. In germline, CDR1 is ENHRY, CDR2 SYGVKD. CDR3 length: 15 amino acids. The ends lost 2 bases at V and 8 bases at J; junction bases unmatched: 6. CDR3 region: CAISELGQGREKLFF. CDR3 in DNA: TGTGCCATCAGTGAGCTGGGACAGGGTAGAGAAAAACTGTTTTTT.

V usage is TRBV6-4 and J usage is TRBJ2-3; maybe TRBD2 (6 bases). V lost 5 bases to trimming and J lost 2 bases, with 11 bases between them. This CDR3 comprises 14 residues. Germline CDR1 and CDR2: MRHNA and SNTAGT. CDR3 nucleotides: TGTGCCAGCAGTCCTGGGACTTCCACAGATACGCAGTATTTT. Protein product: CASSPGTSTDTQYF.

The DNA for the CDR3 is TGTGCCAGCAGCTTAGGGTCTGCAGTCAATTCACCCCTCCACTTT. This encodes CASSLGSAVNSPLHF. The chain is built from TRBV7-2 and TRBJ1-6; the D is unclear. CDR1 SGHTA and CDR2 FQGNSA come from the germline V gene. This CDR3 spans 15 amino acids. Trimming cost V 1 base and J 7 bases, with 11 bases left between them.

The chain has TRBV11-2 and TRBJ1-4; 9 positions match TRBD1. The germline CDR1 and CDR2 sequences are SGHAT and FQNNGV. Trimming removed 6 bases from V and 8 bases from J; junction bases left unmatched: 13. The CDR3 is 16 amino acids. This CDR3 is CASRPLSGTGREKLFF. In nucleotides, the CDR3 is TGTGCCAGCAGACCTCTATCCGGGACAGGGAGGGAAAAACTGTTTTTT. The full variable domain, completed using reference TRBV11-2 and TRBJ1-4, is EAGVAQSPRYKIIEKRQSVAFWCNPISGHATLYWYQQILGQGPKLLIQFQNNGVVDDSQLPKDRFSAERLKGVDSTLKIQPAKLEDSAVYLCASRPLSGTGREKLFFGSGTQLSVL.

This chain connects TRBV5-1 to TRBJ1-1; TRBD1 is a possible D gene (5 bases). This CDR3 is 14 amino acids long. Germline loops: CDR1 SGHRS, CDR2 YFSETQ. Between the trimmed V and J ends, which lost 2 bases and 5 bases, there was a span of 13 bases. The CDR3 nucleotides read TGCGCCAGCAGCTTAAGGGGCGGAGGGACTGAAGCTTTCTTT. Translation gives CASSLRGGGTEAFF.

V gene TRBV4-1 combines with J gene TRBJ1-1; 7 positions agree with TRBD1. V was pared by 1 base and J by 1 base, with 6 bases of the junction left unmatched. Germline V gene sequence: CDR1 MGHRA, CDR2 YSYEKL. The CDR3 is made up of 16 amino acids. The DNA of the CDR3 is TGCGCCAGCAGCCAAGCTGCGGCAGGGGGGAACACTGAAGCTTTCTTT. Its translation: CASSQAAAGGNTEAFF.

The chain combines TRBV7-2 with TRBJ2-1; a possible D gene is TRBD2 (6 bases). With 1 base removed from V and 5 bases from J, the gap between germline ends came to 12 bases. This CDR3 contains 15 residues. CDR1 is SGHTA and CDR2 is FQGNSA in the germline V gene. The CDR3 DNA reads as TGTGCCAGCAGCTTAGAAAGGACTAACAACAATGAGCAGTTCTTC. Its protein is CASSLERTNNNEQFF.

V is TRBV7-2 and J is TRBJ1-3; D perhaps matches TRBD1 (5 bases). The germline gives CDR1 SGHTA, CDR2 FQGNSA. CDR3 length equals 15 residues. V dropped 3 bases and J dropped 4 bases, with 13 bases sitting between them. This chain's CDR3 is CASSLVKQAGNTIYF. The CDR3 coding sequence is TGTGCCAGCAGCTTGGTTAAACAGGCCGGAAACACCATATATTTT.

This rearrangement joins TRBV2 to TRBJ1-2; D is uncertain. The V end was cut by 4 bases, the J end by 5 bases, with 8 bases between. The CDR3 consists of 12 residues. Germline CDR1 SNHLY, CDR2 FYNNEI. The CDR3 DNA sequence: TGTGCCAGCAGTGGAGGGAGTTATGGCTACACCTTC. Protein sequence: CASSGGSYGYTF. The complete variable domain, with remaining parts taken from reference TRBV2 and TRBJ1-2, reads EPEVTQTPSHQVTQMGQEVILRCVPISNHLYFYWYRQILGQKVEFLVSFYNNEISEKSEIFDDQFSVERPDGSNFTLKIRSTKLEDSAMYFCASSGGSYGYTFGSGTRLTVV.

This clone was seen a single time. One junction end disagrees with the germline gene, perhaps due to a read error. V gene TRBV6-5 combines with J gene TRBJ1-3; 8 bases are a match to TRBD1. From germline, CDR1 is MNHEY and CDR2 SVGAGI. This CDR3 has 13 residues. Written as DNA, the CDR3 is TGTGCCAGCAGTTACCCTGGGACAGGAAGATGGCACTTT. Protein product: CASSYPGTGRWHF.

This chain uses TRBV4-3 with TRBJ2-2, with 8 nucleotides matching TRBD1. The CDR3 loop spans 15 amino acids. Unmatched junction bases numbered 5, after V lost 3 bases and J lost 5 bases. Germline CDR1 LGHNA, CDR2 YSLEER. DNA for the CDR3: TGCGCCAGCAGCCAGGGACAGGCTACTACCGGGGAGCTGTTTTTT. The encoded protein is CASSQGQATTGELFF.

CDR3 DNA sequence: TGCGCCAGCAGCCAAGAAGGGTGGGGCGGAGATGGCTACACCTTC. Amino acids: CASSQEGWGGDGYTF. This chain links TRBV4-3 with TRBJ1-2; D possibly corresponds to TRBD1 (5 bases). Germline V CDR1 and CDR2: LGHNA, YSLEER. V shed 0 bases and J shed 6 bases, with 14 bases lying between them. The CDR3 length is 15 residues.

The table lists this clone with a count of one. The rearrangement joins TRBV7-2 to TRBJ1-1; D not certain. V gave up 5 bases and J gave up 1 base, with 11 bases separating them. From germline, CDR1 is SGHTA and CDR2 FQGNSA. The CDR3 runs to 14 residues. Here the CDR3 reads CASSPRSRNTEAFF. In DNA form, the CDR3 reads TGTGCCAGCAGCCCACGTTCGAGGAACACTGAAGCTTTCTTT.

This chain uses TRBV4-2 with TRBJ1-1; 10 bases align to TRBD1. This CDR3 is 16 amino acids long. Per the germline V gene, CDR1 is LGHNA and CDR2 is YNFKEQ. The ends lost 4 bases at V and 3 bases at J; junction bases unmatched: 8. Here the CDR3 DNA reads TGTGCCAGCAGCCGCTCGCCGGGACAGGGGCACACTGAAGCTTTCTTT. Its translation is CASSRSPGQGHTEAFF.

V usage is TRBV7-2 and J usage is TRBJ2-5; TRBD1 agrees at 9 bases. Trimming cost V 2 bases and J 5 bases; bases outside gene matches: 6. CDR3 size: 15 residues. Germline V CDR1 and CDR2: SGHTA, FQGNSA. CDR3 loop: CASSLSSGTGETQYF. CDR3 in DNA: TGTGCCAGCAGCTTAAGTTCCGGGACAGGGGAGACCCAGTACTTC.

The chain employs TRBV6-4 and TRBJ2-3; D is uncertain. CDR1 and CDR2 (germline): MRHNA, SNTAGT. V lost 3 bases and J 2 bases, leaving 12 bases between the germline ends. CDR3 length: 15 amino acids. Here the CDR3 DNA reads TGTGCCAGCAGTGAGGGTAGCACTTCCACAGATACGCAGTATTTT. Its protein is CASSEGSTSTDTQYF.

The chain employs TRBV7-9 and TRBJ2-5, with 11 bases matching TRBD2. The germline gives CDR1 SEHNR, CDR2 FQNEAQ (reference sequence). The CDR3 totals 16 residues. V gave up 5 bases and J gave up 5 bases; unmatched junction bases: 10. The DNA for the CDR3 is TGTGCCAGCAGCCAGTCCCTAGCGGGGGGAGGGGAGACCCAGTACTTC. As protein: CASSQSLAGGGETQYF.

The chain is built from TRBV2 and TRBJ1-4; the match to TRBD1 covers 8 bases. With 7 bases clipped from V and 5 bases from J, the junction kept 9 bases outside the gene matches. The CDR3 has 15 amino acids. Per the germline V gene, CDR1 is SNHLY and CDR2 is FYNNEI. For the CDR3, the DNA is TGTGCCAGCAACAGACAAACAGGGGGAAATGAAAAACTGTTTTTT. Translating it yields CASNRQTGGNEKLFF.

The V call is TRBV5-4, the J call TRBJ2-1, with D hard to call. The ends were cut back, 3 bases at V and 7 bases at J, with 8 bases in the middle. Germline V gene sequence: CDR1 SGHNT, CDR2 YYREEE (reference sequence). This CDR3 contains 12 residues. This CDR3 reads CASSSGLNEQFF. CDR3 coding DNA: TGTGCCAGCAGCTCGGGTTTGAATGAGCAGTTCTTC.

The rearrangement joins TRBV7-6 to TRBJ1-2; D gene uncertain. Trimming took off 5 bases at V and 2 bases at J, with 9 bases between the two ends. This CDR3 is built from 13 residues. Germline CDR1 and CDR2: SGHVS and FNYEAQ. The CDR3 here is CASSLQINYGYTF. For the CDR3, the DNA is TGTGCCAGCAGCCTACAGATAAACTATGGCTACACCTTC.